A selection of T cell receptor beta chains follows, all from one sample in a study of OX40 agonist ivuxolimab in advanced cancers. The assay was immunoSEQ multiplex PCR, and TCRdb's table has in-frame clones only and misses some. Counted here are tens of thousands of clones, 86% occurring once; the ten biggest clones make up about 1.2%. This sample comprised CD4+ or CD8+ T cells sorted from blood, obtained in a trial of the OX40 agonist ivuxolimab. The receptors derive from an adult with an advanced solid tumor such as melanoma, head and neck, liver or kidney cancer. Both conserved end residues are part of each CDR3. D genes are given only for firm matches. Part of the rows lack a size; the others show once, few, many or a class for expanded clones.

D gene: -; V gene: TRBV6-5; J gene: TRBJ2-7; clone size: -; CDR3 protein: CASSYSAGKVYEQYF; CDR3 DNA: TGTGCCAGCAGTTACTCGGCAGGAAAAGTCTACGAGCAGTACTTC
D gene: -; V gene: TRBV7-6; J gene: TRBJ2-2; clone size: -; CDR3 protein: CASSSTSAANTGELFF; CDR3 DNA: TGTGCCAGCAGCTCGACGTCAGCGGCGAACACCGGGGAGCTGTTTTTT
D gene: TRBD2; V gene: TRBV5-1; J gene: TRBJ2-5; clone size: -; CDR3 protein: CASSHLRTSGDQETQYF; CDR3 DNA: TGCGCCAGCAGCCACCTTCGGACTAGCGGGGACCAAGAGACCCAGTACTTC
D gene: -; V gene: TRBV29-1; J gene: TRBJ2-7; clone size: -; CDR3 protein: CSVATETYEQYF; CDR3 DNA: TGCAGCGTTGCTACCGAGACCTACGAGCAGTACTTC
D gene: -; V gene: TRBV5-1; J gene: TRBJ2-2; clone size: -; CDR3 protein: CASSPDSGRELFF; CDR3 DNA: TGCGCCAGCAGCCCCGATTCAGGGAGGGAGCTGTTTTTT
D gene: -; V gene: TRBV6-5; J gene: TRBJ1-6; clone size: -; CDR3 protein: CASSLRENSPLHF; CDR3 DNA: TGTGCCAGCAGCCTCCGGGAAAATTCACCCCTCCACTTT
D gene: -; V gene: TRBV19; J gene: TRBJ2-1; clone size: -; CDR3 protein: CASSMIGGRPSSYNEQFF; CDR3 DNA: TGTGCCAGTAGTATGATCGGGGGGCGACCGAGCTCCTACAATGAGCAGTTCTTC
D gene: -; V gene: TRBV29-1; J gene: TRBJ2-1; clone size: -; CDR3 protein: CSVLKDSNSYNEQFF; CDR3 DNA: TGCAGCGTCCTAAAAGACTCAAACTCCTACAATGAGCAGTTCTTC
D gene: TRBD1; V gene: TRBV19; J gene: TRBJ2-7; clone size: -; CDR3 protein: CASSIRTGATYEQYF; CDR3 DNA: TGTGCCAGTAGTATAAGGACAGGAGCTACCTACGAGCAGTACTTC
D gene: TRBD1; V gene: TRBV18; J gene: TRBJ2-7; clone size: -; CDR3 protein: CASSPDRVKNEQYF; CDR3 DNA: TGTGCCAGCTCACCGGACAGGGTGAAGAATGAGCAGTACTTC
D gene: -; V gene: TRBV5-1; J gene: TRBJ2-3; clone size: -; CDR3 protein: CASSLAGRGLSTDTQYF; CDR3 DNA: TGCGCCAGCAGCTTGGCCGGGCGGGGCCTTAGCACAGATACGCAGTATTTT
D gene: -; V gene: TRBV5-6; J gene: TRBJ1-5; clone size: -; CDR3 protein: CASSLGAGIYSNQPQHF; CDR3 DNA: TGTGCCAGCAGCTTGGGGGCAGGAATTTATAGCAATCAGCCCCAGCATTTT
D gene: -; V gene: TRBV7-9; J gene: TRBJ1-6; clone size: few; CDR3 protein: CASSPLGGTYNSPLHF; CDR3 DNA: TGTGCCAGCAGCCCCCTGGGGGGAACCTATAATTCACCCCTCCACTTT
D gene: TRBD1; V gene: TRBV5-1; J gene: TRBJ1-1; clone size: -; CDR3 protein: CASSLAGGHNTEAFF; CDR3 DNA: TGCGCCAGCAGCTTGGCAGGGGGGCATAACACTGAAGCTTTCTTT
D gene: -; V gene: TRBV5-1; J gene: TRBJ2-3; clone size: -; CDR3 protein: CASSLRTDTQYF; CDR3 DNA: TGCGCCAGCAGCCTTAGGACAGATACGCAGTATTTT
D gene: -; V gene: TRBV29-1; J gene: TRBJ1-1; clone size: -; CDR3 protein: CSVEDPWRGNTEAFF; CDR3 DNA: TGCAGCGTTGAAGATCCCTGGAGAGGGAACACTGAAGCTTTCTTT
D gene: TRBD1; V gene: TRBV7-9; J gene: TRBJ2-7; clone size: -; CDR3 protein: CASSLGTGGNEQYF; CDR3 DNA: TGTGCCAGCAGCTTAGGGACAGGGGGCAACGAGCAGTACTTC
D gene: -; V gene: TRBV5-6; J gene: TRBJ1-6; clone size: -; CDR3 protein: CASSLNQGPYNSPLHF; CDR3 DNA: TGTGCCAGCAGCTTGAACCAGGGCCCCTATAATTCACCCCTCCACTTT
D gene: -; V gene: TRBV6-1; J gene: TRBJ1-5; clone size: -; CDR3 protein: CASSEHWGAKRNQPQHF; CDR3 DNA: TGTGCCAGCAGTGAACACTGGGGGGCGAAGCGCAATCAGCCCCAGCATTTT
D gene: TRBD1; V gene: TRBV10-2; J gene: TRBJ2-5; clone size: -; CDR3 protein: CASSSTDRAGEETQYF; CDR3 DNA: TGCGCCAGCAGCTCGACGGACAGGGCTGGGGAAGAGACCCAGTACTTC
D gene: -; V gene: TRBV7-2; J gene: TRBJ2-1; clone size: few; CDR3 protein: CASSLSASLRGNEQFF; CDR3 DNA: TGTGCCAGCAGCTTATCGGCAAGCCTCCGGGGCAATGAGCAGTTCTTC
D gene: TRBD1; V gene: TRBV6-4; J gene: TRBJ1-5; clone size: -; CDR3 protein: CATQWDRGNQPQHF; CDR3 DNA: TGTGCCACCCAGTGGGACAGGGGAAATCAGCCCCAGCATTTT
D gene: -; V gene: TRBV29-1; J gene: TRBJ2-1; clone size: -; CDR3 protein: CSVEKGGSYNEQFF; CDR3 DNA: TGCAGCGTTGAAAAGGGGGGGTCCTACAATGAGCAGTTCTTC
D gene: -; V gene: TRBV29-1; J gene: TRBJ2-7; clone size: few; CDR3 protein: CSVEVFKGLSSYEQYF; CDR3 DNA: TGCAGCGTTGAAGTTTTTAAGGGCCTGAGCTCCTACGAGCAGTACTTC
D gene: -; V gene: TRBV18; J gene: TRBJ2-5; clone size: -; CDR3 protein: CASSPPTLETQYF; CDR3 DNA: TGTGCCAGCTCACCTCCCACCCTGGAGACCCAGTACTTC
D gene: -; V gene: TRBV10-3; J gene: TRBJ2-7; clone size: -; CDR3 protein: CAISDSFNEQYF; CDR3 DNA: TGTGCCATCAGTGACTCCTTTAACGAGCAGTACTTC
D gene: -; V gene: TRBV18; J gene: TRBJ2-2; clone size: -; CDR3 protein: CASSPPGLNTGELFF; CDR3 DNA: TGTGCCAGCTCACCACCGGGGCTAAACACCGGGGAGCTGTTTTTT
D gene: -; V gene: TRBV30; J gene: TRBJ1-1; clone size: once; CDR3 protein: CAWRLGRANTEAFF; CDR3 DNA: TGTGCCTGGAGATTAGGACGGGCGAACACTGAAGCTTTCTTT
D gene: -; V gene: TRBV7-3; J gene: TRBJ2-1; clone size: once; CDR3 protein: CASSLTGGVGNEQFF; CDR3 DNA: TGTGCCAGCAGCTTAACGGGCGGGGTCGGGAATGAGCAGTTCTTC
D gene: -; V gene: TRBV14; J gene: TRBJ2-2; clone size: -; CDR3 protein: CASSLDRYTGELFF; CDR3 DNA: TGTGCCAGCAGCCTAGACCGCTACACCGGGGAGCTGTTTTTT
D gene: -; V gene: TRBV18; J gene: TRBJ1-6; clone size: once; CDR3 protein: CASSPFSSMDSPLHF; CDR3 DNA: TGTGCCAGCTCACCCTTTTCCTCGATGGACTCACCCCTCCACTTT
D gene: -; V gene: TRBV6-5; J gene: TRBJ2-7; clone size: -; CDR3 protein: CASSHRTGGTYGQYF; CDR3 DNA: TGTGCCAGCAGTCACCGGACAGGAGGGACCTACGGGCAGTACTTC
D gene: -; V gene: TRBV6-1; J gene: TRBJ2-2; clone size: -; CDR3 protein: CASSARGNTGELFF; CDR3 DNA: TGTGCCAGCAGTGCCAGGGGGAACACCGGGGAGCTGTTTTTT
D gene: TRBD2; V gene: TRBV5-5; J gene: TRBJ2-3; clone size: -; CDR3 protein: CASSSRLAGVSTDTQYF; CDR3 DNA: TGTGCCAGCAGCTCCCGACTAGCGGGGGTGAGCACAGATACGCAGTATTTT
D gene: TRBD1; V gene: TRBV18; J gene: TRBJ1-6; clone size: few; CDR3 protein: CASSPSTGTVNSPLHF; CDR3 DNA: TGTGCCAGCTCACCTAGTACCGGGACAGTTAATTCACCCCTCCACTTT
D gene: -; V gene: TRBV18; J gene: TRBJ2-1; clone size: once; CDR3 protein: CASAYYSGTHLGNEQFF; CDR3 DNA: TGTGCCAGCGCCTACTACTCCGGGACCCACCTGGGGAATGAGCAGTTCTTC
D gene: TRBD2; V gene: TRBV9; J gene: TRBJ2-1; clone size: -; CDR3 protein: CASSPGSVFGAGVASSYNEQFF; CDR3 DNA: TGTGCCAGCAGCCCCGGAAGCGTGTTCGGGGCGGGAGTGGCGAGCTCCTACAATGAGCAGTTCTTC
D gene: -; V gene: TRBV5-1; J gene: TRBJ2-7; clone size: -; CDR3 protein: CASSIDGDYEQYF; CDR3 DNA: TGCGCCAGCAGCATAGATGGGGACTACGAGCAGTACTTC
D gene: -; V gene: TRBV2; J gene: TRBJ2-3; clone size: -; CDR3 protein: CASSVSVGDIQYF; CDR3 DNA: TGTGCCAGCAGTGTGTCGGTCGGAGACATTCAGTATTTT
D gene: -; V gene: TRBV5-1; J gene: TRBJ2-1; clone size: -; CDR3 protein: CASSLVAREQFF; CDR3 DNA: TGCGCCAGCAGCTTGGTAGCGAGGGAGCAGTTCTTC
D gene: TRBD1; V gene: TRBV6-1; J gene: TRBJ2-3; clone size: -; CDR3 protein: CASSLQGADTQYF; CDR3 DNA: TGTGCCAGCAGCTTACAGGGGGCAGATACGCAGTATTTT
D gene: -; V gene: TRBV21-1; J gene: TRBJ1-2; clone size: -; CDR3 protein: CASSKFGDSNYGYTF; CDR3 DNA: TGTGCCAGCAGCAAATTTGGGGACAGTAACTATGGCTACACCTTC
D gene: -; V gene: TRBV5-1; J gene: TRBJ2-7; clone size: -; CDR3 protein: CASTESGQTKGGEQYF; CDR3 DNA: TGCGCCAGCACCGAGTCGGGACAGACGAAGGGAGGCGAGCAGTACTTC
D gene: -; V gene: TRBV10-1; J gene: TRBJ1-4; clone size: few; CDR3 protein: CASPSLFF; CDR3 DNA: TGCGCCAGCCCGTCCCTGTTTTTT
D gene: TRBD1; V gene: TRBV5-1; J gene: TRBJ1-1; clone size: -; CDR3 protein: CASSKGADEAFF; CDR3 DNA: TGCGCCAGCAGTAAGGGGGCGGATGAAGCTTTCTTT